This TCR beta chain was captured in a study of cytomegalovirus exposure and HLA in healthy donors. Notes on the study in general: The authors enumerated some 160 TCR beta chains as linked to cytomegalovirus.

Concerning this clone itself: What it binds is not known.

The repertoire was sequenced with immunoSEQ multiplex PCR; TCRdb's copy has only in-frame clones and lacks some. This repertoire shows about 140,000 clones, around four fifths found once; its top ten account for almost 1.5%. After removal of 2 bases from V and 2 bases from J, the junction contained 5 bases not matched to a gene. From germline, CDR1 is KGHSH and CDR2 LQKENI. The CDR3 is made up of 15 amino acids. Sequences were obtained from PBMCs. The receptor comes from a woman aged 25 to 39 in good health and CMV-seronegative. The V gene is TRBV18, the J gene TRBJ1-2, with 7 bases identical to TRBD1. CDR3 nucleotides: TGTGCCAGCTCACCAGGGGCAGGGGGAAACTATGGCTACACCTTC. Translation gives CASSPGAGGNYGYTF.